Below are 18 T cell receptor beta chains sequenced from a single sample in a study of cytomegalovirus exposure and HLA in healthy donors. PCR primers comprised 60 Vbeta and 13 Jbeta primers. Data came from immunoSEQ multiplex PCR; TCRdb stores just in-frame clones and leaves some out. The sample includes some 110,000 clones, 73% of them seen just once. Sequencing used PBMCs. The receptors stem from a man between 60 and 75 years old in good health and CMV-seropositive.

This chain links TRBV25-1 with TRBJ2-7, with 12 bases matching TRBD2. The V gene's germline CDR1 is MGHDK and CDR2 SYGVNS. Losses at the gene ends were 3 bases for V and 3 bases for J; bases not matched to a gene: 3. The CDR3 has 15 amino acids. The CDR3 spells CASSDTTSGGYEQYF. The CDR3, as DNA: TGTGCCAGCAGTGATACGACTAGCGGGGGCTACGAGCAGTACTTC.

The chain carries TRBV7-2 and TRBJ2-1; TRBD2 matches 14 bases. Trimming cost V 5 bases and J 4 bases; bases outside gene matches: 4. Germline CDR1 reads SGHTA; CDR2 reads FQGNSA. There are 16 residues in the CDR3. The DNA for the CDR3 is TGTGCCAGCAGCCCGGGACTAGCGGGGGCTTACAATGAGCAGTTCTTC. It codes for CASSPGLAGAYNEQFF. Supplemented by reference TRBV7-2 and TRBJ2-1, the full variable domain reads GAGVSQSPSNKVTEKGKDVELRCDPISGHTALYWYRQSLGQGLEFLIYFQGNSAPDKSGLPSDRFSAERTGGSVSTLTIQRTQQEDSAVYLCASSPGLAGAYNEQFFGPGTRLTVL.

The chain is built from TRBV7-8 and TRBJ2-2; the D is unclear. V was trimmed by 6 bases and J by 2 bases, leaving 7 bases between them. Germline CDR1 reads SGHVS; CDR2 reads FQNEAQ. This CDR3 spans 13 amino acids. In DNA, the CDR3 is TGTGCCAGCAGAAAGCTTAACACCGGGGAGCTGTTTTTT. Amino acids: CASRKLNTGELFF.

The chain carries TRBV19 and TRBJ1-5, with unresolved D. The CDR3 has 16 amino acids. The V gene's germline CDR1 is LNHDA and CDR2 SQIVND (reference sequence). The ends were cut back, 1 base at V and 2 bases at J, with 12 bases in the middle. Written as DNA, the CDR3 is TGTGCCAGTAGTATAGGTGCCCAGGTGGGCAATCAGCCCCAGCATTTT. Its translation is CASSIGAQVGNQPQHF.

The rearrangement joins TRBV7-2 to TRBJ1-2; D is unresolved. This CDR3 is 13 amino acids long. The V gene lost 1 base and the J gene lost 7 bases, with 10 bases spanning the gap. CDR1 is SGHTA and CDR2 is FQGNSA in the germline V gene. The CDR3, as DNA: TGTGCCAGCAGCTTAGTCAGGAGGACTGGCTACACCTTC. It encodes CASSLVRRTGYTF. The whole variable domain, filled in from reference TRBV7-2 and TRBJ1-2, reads GAGVSQSPSNKVTEKGKDVELRCDPISGHTALYWYRQSLGQGLEFLIYFQGNSAPDKSGLPSDRFSAERTGGSVSTLTIQRTQQEDSAVYLCASSLVRRTGYTFGSGTRLTVV.

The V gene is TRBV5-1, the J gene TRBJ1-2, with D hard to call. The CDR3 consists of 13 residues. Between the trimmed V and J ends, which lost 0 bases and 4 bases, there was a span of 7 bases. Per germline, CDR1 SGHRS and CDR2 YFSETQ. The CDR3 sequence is CASSLGSVYGYTF. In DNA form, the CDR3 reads TGCGCCAGCAGCTTGGGAAGCGTCTATGGCTACACCTTC.

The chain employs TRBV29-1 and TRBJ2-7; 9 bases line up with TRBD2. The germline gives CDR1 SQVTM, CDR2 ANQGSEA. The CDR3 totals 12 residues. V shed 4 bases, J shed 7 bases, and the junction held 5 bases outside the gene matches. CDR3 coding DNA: TGCAGCGTTGGAGCTAGCGGGGTTGAGCAGTACTTC. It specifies CSVGASGVEQYF.

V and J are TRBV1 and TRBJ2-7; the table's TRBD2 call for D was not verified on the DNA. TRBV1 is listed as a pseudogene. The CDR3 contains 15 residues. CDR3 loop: CTSSRGRGCPYEQYF. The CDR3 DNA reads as TGCACCAGCAGCCGGGGGCGGGGGTGCCCCTACGAGCAGTACTTC.

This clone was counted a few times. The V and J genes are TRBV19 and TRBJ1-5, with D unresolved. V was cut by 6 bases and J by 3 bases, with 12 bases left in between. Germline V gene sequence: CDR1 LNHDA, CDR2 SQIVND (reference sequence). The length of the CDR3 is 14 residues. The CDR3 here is CASSLDNINQPQHF. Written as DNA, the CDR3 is TGTGCCAGTAGCCTCGACAACATCAATCAGCCCCAGCATTTT.

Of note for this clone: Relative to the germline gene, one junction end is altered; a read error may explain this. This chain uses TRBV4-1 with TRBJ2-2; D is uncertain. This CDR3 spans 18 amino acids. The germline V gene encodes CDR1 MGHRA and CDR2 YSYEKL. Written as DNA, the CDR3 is TGCGCCAGCAGTCAAGCCCCCATTACGACTGCGAACACCGGGGAGCTGTTTTTT. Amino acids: CASSQAPITTANTGELFF.

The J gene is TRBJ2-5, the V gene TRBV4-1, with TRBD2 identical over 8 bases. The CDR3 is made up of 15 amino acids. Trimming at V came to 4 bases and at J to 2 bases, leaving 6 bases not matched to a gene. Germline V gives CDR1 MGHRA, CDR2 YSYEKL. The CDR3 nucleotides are TGCGCCAGCAGCCCCGGGACTAGGAGACAAGAGACCCAGTACTTC. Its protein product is CASSPGTRRQETQYF.

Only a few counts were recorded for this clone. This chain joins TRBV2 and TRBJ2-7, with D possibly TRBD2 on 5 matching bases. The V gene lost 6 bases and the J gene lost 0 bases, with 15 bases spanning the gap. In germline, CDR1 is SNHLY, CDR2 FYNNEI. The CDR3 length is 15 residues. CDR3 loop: CASSPSRGGSYEQYF. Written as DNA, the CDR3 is TGTGCCAGCAGCCCCAGCCGGGGTGGCTCCTACGAGCAGTACTTC.

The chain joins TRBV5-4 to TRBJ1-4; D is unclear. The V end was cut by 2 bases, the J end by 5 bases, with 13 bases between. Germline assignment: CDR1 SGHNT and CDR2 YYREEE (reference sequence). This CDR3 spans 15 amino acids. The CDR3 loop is CASSFPGPGNEKLFF. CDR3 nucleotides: TGTGCCAGCAGCTTCCCCGGGCCGGGGAATGAAAAACTGTTTTTT. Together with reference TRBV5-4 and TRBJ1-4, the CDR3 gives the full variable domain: ETGVTQSPTHLIKTRGQQVTLRCSSQSGHNTVSWYQQALGQGPQFIFQYYREEENGRGNFPPRFSGLQFPNYSSELNVNALELDDSALYLCASSFPGPGNEKLFFGSGTQLSVL.

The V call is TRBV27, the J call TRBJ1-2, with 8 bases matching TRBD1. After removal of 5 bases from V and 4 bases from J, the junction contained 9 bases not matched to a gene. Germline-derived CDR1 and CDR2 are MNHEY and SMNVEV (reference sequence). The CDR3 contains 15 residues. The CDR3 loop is CASSPRTGRGYGYTF. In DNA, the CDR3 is TGTGCCAGCAGTCCCCGGACAGGGAGGGGCTATGGCTACACCTTC.

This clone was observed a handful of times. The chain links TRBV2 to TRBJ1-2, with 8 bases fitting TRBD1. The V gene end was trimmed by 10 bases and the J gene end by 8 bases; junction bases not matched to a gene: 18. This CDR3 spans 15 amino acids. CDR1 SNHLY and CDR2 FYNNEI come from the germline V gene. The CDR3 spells CATQARGQDSRGYTF. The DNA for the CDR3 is TGTGCCACTCAGGCGCGGGGACAGGATTCGCGAGGCTACACCTTC.

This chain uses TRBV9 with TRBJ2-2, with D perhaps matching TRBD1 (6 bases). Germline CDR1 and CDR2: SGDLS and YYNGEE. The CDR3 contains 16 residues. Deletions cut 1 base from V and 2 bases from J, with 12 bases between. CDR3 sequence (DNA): TGTGCCAGCAGCGTATCCAACAGGGTTAACACCGGGGAGCTGTTTTTT. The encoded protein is CASSVSNRVNTGELFF.

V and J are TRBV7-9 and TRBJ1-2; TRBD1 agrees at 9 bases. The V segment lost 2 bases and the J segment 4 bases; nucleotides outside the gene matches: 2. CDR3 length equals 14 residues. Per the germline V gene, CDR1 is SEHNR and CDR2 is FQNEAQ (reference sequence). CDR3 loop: CASSLTGQGYGYTF. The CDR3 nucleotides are TGTGCCAGCAGCTTAACGGGACAGGGCTATGGCTACACCTTC.

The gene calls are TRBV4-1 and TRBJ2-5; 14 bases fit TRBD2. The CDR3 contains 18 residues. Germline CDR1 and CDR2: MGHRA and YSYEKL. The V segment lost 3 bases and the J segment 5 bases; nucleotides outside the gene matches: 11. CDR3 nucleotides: TGCGCCAGCAGCCACCCAAGACTAGCGGGGGGGCCATGGGAGACCCAGTACTTC. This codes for CASSHPRLAGGPWETQYF.